The entry that follows covers one T cell receptor (beta chain) sequence. The germline V gene encodes CDR1 MNHEY and CDR2 SVGAGI. The junction had 7 bases not matched to a gene; V was cut back by 6 bases and J by 7 bases. There are 16 residues in the CDR3. This table comes from immunoSEQ multiplex PCR, and its TCRdb copy is limited to in-frame clones, with some not included. The sample lists over 55,000 clones, 70% to 80% occurring once. This entry is derived from a study of blood T cell repertoires in COVID-19. Study-wide background: The analysed material was cDNA or gDNA that came from T cells, B-cell-depleted T cells, or PBMCs.

The sequenced sample consisted of peripheral blood. The TCR was taken from a woman aged 70-85 years with acute or convalescent COVID-19. The rearrangement links TRBV6-5 to TRBJ1-6; 12 nucleotides line up with TRBD1. The CDR3 loop reads CASSYGTGGGNSPLHF. Written as DNA, the CDR3 is TGTGCCAGCAGCTACGGGACAGGGGGCGGGAATTCACCCCTCCACTTT.